The clone carrying this TCR beta chain has a handful of counts. Antigen specificity is unknown. This specimen includes other DNA sequences encoding the same CDR3. After isolation, RNA underwent reverse transcription to generate cDNA as the sequencing template. This table comes from immunoSEQ multiplex PCR, and its TCRdb copy is limited to in-frame clones, with some not included. The sample lists about 97,000 clones, more than 35% occurring once. The record originates from a study of CD8+ T cells in alopecia areata. Study results and limitations: In scalp samples, resident alphabeta T cells of normal skin are also sequenced.

CDR1 and CDR2 (germline): SNHLY, FYNNEI. CDR3 length: 15 residues. Trimming at V came to 3 bases and at J to 0 bases, leaving 2 bases not matched to a gene. The rearrangement uses TRBV2 and TRBJ2-7, with 10 bases aligning to TRBD1. The source is a human donor with alopecia areata. Sequenced: CD4+ T cells sorted from blood. In DNA, the CDR3 is TGTGCCAGCAGTGATTGGGACAGGGGCTCCTACGAGCAGTACTTC. Its translation is CASSDWDRGSYEQYF. Combining the CDR3 with reference TRBV2 and TRBJ2-7 gives the whole variable domain EPEVTQTPSHQVTQMGQEVILRCVPISNHLYFYWYRQILGQKVEFLVSFYNNEISEKSEIFDDQFSVERPDGSNFTLKIRSTKLEDSAMYFCASSDWDRGSYEQYFGPGTRLTVT.